The T cell receptor (beta chain) described here comes from a study of CD8 T cells in ankylosing spondylitis. V shed 3 bases and J 5 bases; nucleotides not matched to a gene: 8. CDR1 is SGHRS and CDR2 is YFSETQ in the germline V gene. This CDR3 contains 15 residues. TCRdb reanalysed the 5' RACE reads using MiXCR and keeps one entry per CDR3 protein. The sample lists some 130,000 distinct CDR3 sequences; about 10% were seen once. The chain employs TRBV5-1 and TRBJ1-1; 9 bases line up with TRBD1. The TCR originated in a female donor with ankylosing spondylitis or in good health (not recorded which). Sample: blood, either unsorted or a sorted T cell fraction (not recorded which). The CDR3 DNA follows: TGCGCCAGCAGCTCCCACACAGGGGGCTGGACTGAAGCTTTCTTT. Its translation is CASSSHTGGWTEAFF.